What follows is one T cell receptor (beta chain) and its context. Antigen unknown. The CDR3 covers 18 residues. The V gene end was trimmed by 4 bases and the J gene end by 2 bases; junction bases not matched to a gene: 9. The germline V gene encodes CDR1 SGHRS and CDR2 YFSETQ. This record belongs to a study of OX40 agonist ivuxolimab in advanced cancers. Findings of the study overall: More expanded clones were found, on average, in CD8+ than in CD4+ T cells.

Produced via immunoSEQ multiplex PCR; TCRdb's table is partial and in-frame only. Seen here are approximately 74,000 clones, about 89% observed once, and the top ten hold less than 6%. The material was CD4+ or CD8+ T cells sorted from blood, obtained in a trial of the OX40 agonist ivuxolimab. The sequence came from an adult with an advanced solid tumor such as melanoma, head and neck, liver or kidney cancer. V gene TRBV5-1 combines with J gene TRBJ2-3, with 14 bases matching TRBD2. The CDR3 protein is CASSGLAGGYQSTDTQYF. As DNA, the CDR3 is TGCGCCAGCAGCGGACTAGCGGGAGGTTACCAATCCACAGATACGCAGTATTTT.